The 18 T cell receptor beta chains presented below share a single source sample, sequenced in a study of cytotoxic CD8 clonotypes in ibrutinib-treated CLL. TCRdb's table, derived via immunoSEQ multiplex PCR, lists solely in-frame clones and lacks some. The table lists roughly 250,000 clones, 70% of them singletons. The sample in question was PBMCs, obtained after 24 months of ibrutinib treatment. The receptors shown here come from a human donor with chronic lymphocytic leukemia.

The CDR3 loop is CASSTGGYQETQYF. The CDR3 DNA reads TGTGCCAGCAGCACCGGGGGGTACCAAGAGACCCAGTACTTC. The chain has TRBV11-3 and TRBJ2-5, with 7 nucleotides matching TRBD2. The J segment lost 0 bases and the V segment lost 5 bases, leaving 3 bases of the junction unmatched. Per the germline V gene, CDR1 is SGHNT and CDR2 is YENEEA. The CDR3 sequence is 14 residues long.

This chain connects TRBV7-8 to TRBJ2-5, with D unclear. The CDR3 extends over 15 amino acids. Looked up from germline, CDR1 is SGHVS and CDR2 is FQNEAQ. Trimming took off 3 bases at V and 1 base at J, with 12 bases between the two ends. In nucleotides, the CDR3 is TGTGCCAGCAGCTTTGGATGGGCAGGCCAAGAGACCCAGTACTTC. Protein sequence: CASSFGWAGQETQYF.

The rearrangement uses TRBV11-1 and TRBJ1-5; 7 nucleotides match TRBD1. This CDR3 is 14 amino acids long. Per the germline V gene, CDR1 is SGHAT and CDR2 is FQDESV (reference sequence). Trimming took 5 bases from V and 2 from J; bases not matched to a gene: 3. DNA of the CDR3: TGTGCCAGCAGCCTCGGGACAGGCAATCAGCCCCAGCATTTT. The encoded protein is CASSLGTGNQPQHF.

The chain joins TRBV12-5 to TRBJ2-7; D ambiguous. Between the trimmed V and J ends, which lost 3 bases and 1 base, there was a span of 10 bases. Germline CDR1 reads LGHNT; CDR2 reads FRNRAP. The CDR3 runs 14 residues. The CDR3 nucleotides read TGTGCTAGTGGTTTACTCCTCGGTTCCTACGAGCAGTACTTC. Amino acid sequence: CASGLLLGSYEQYF.

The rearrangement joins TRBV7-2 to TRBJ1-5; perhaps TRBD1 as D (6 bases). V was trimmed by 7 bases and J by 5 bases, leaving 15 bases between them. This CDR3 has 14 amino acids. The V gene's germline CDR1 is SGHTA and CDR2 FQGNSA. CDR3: CASTLGGQDQPQHF. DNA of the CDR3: TGTGCCAGCACATTAGGGGGACAAGATCAGCCCCAGCATTTT.

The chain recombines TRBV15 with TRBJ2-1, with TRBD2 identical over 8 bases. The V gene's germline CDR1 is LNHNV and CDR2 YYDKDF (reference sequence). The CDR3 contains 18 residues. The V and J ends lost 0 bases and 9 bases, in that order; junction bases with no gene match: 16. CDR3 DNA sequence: TGTGCCACCAGCAGAGAACATGGGACTAGACGGCCTTGGCGTGAGCAGTTCTTC. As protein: CATSREHGTRRPWREQFF.

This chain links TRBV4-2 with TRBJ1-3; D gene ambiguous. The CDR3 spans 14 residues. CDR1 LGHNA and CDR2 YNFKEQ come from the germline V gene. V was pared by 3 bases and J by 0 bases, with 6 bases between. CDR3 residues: CASSQRRSGNTIYF. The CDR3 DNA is TGTGCCAGCAGCCAGCGGCGCTCTGGAAACACCATATATTTT.

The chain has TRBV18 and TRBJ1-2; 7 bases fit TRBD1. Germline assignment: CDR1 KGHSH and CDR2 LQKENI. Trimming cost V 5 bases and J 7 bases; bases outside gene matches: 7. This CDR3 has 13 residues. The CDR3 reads CASSSDRDIGYTF. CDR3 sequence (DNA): TGTGCCAGCTCATCAGACAGGGACATTGGCTACACCTTC. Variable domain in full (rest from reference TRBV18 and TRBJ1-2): NAGVMQNPRHLVRRRGQEARLRCSPMKGHSHVYWYRQLPEEGLKFMVYLQKENIIDESGMPKERFSAEFPKEGPSILRIQQVVRGDSAAYFCASSSDRDIGYTFGSGTRLTVV.

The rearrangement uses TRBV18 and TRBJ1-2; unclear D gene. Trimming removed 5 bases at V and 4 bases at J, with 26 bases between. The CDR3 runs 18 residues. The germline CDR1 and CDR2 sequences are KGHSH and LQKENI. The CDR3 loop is CASSGTGTRASPSYGYTF. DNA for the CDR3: TGTGCCAGCTCAGGAACTGGTACCCGGGCCTCACCTTCCTATGGCTACACCTTC. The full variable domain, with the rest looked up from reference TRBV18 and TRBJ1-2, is NAGVMQNPRHLVRRRGQEARLRCSPMKGHSHVYWYRQLPEEGLKFMVYLQKENIIDESGMPKERFSAEFPKEGPSILRIQQVVRGDSAAYFCASSGTGTRASPSYGYTFGSGTRLTVV.

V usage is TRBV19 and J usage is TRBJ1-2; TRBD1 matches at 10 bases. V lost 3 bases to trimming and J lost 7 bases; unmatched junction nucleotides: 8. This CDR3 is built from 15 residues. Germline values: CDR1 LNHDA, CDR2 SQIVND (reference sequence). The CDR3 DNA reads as TGTGCCAGTAGTATCTTTGGGACAGGGGTATCTGGCTACACCTTC. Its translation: CASSIFGTGVSGYTF.

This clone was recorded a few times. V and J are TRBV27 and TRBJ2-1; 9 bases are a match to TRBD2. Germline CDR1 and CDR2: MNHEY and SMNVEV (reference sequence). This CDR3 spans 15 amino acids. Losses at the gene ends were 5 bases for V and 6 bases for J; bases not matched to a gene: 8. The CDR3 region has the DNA TGTGCCAGCAGTCAGATAGCGGGAGCCTCCAATGAGCAGTTCTTC. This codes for CASSQIAGASNEQFF.

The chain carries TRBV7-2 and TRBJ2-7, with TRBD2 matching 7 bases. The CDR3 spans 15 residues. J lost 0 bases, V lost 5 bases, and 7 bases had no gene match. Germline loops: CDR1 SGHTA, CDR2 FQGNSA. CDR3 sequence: CASSITSASSYEQYF. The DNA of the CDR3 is TGTGCCAGCAGCATTACTAGCGCGAGCTCCTACGAGCAGTACTTC.

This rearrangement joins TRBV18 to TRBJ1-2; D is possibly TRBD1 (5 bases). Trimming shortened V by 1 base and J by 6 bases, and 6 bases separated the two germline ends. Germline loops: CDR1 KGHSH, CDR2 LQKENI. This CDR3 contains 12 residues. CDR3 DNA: TGTGCCAGCTCACCACAAGGGGATGGCTACACCTTC. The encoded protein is CASSPQGDGYTF.

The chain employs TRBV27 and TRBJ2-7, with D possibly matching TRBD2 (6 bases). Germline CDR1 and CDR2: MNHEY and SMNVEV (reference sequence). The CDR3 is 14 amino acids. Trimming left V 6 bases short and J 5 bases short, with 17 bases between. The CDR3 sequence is CASRKWGTGDEQYF. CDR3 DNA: TGTGCCAGCAGAAAATGGGGGACGGGAGACGAGCAGTACTTC.

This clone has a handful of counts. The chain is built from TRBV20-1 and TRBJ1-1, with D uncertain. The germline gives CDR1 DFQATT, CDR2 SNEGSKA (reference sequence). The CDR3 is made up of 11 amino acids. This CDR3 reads CSQAQNTEAFF. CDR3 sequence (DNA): TGCAGCCAGGCGCAGAACACTGAAGCTTTCTTT.

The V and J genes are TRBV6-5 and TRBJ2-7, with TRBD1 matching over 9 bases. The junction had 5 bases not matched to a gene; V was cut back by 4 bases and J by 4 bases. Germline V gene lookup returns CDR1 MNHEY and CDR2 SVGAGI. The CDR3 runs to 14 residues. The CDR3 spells CASSFGTGRYEQYF. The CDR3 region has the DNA TGTGCCAGCAGTTTTGGGACAGGGCGTTACGAGCAGTACTTC.

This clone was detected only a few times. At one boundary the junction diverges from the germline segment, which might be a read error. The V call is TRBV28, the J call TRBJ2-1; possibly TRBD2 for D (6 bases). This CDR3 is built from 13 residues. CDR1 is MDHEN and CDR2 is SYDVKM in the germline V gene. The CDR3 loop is CASTGTSFNEQFF. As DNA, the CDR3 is TGTGCCAGTACCGGGACTTCCTTCAATGAGCAGTTCTTC.

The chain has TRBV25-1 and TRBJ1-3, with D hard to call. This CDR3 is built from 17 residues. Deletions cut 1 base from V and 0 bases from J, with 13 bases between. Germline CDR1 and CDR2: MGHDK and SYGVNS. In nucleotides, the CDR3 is TGTGCCAGCAGTGAATGGTCCGTGTCTAGCTCTGGAAACACCATATATTTT. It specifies CASSEWSVSSSGNTIYF. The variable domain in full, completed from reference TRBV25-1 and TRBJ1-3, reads EADIYQTPRYLVIGTGKKITLECSQTMGHDKMYWYQQDPGMELHLIHYSYGVNSTEKGDLSSESTVSRIRTEHFPLTLESARPSHTSQYLCASSEWSVSSSGNTIYFGEGSWLTVV.